The following is a TCR beta chain sequence with its context. Treatment noted: oral pan-JAK inhibitor, 5-10 mg twice daily. Sorting of PBMCs yielded the CD4+ and CD8+ T cells. V was clipped by 5 bases and J by 10 bases; unmatched bases: 5. This CDR3 has 11 amino acids. Per the germline V gene, CDR1 is SEHNR and CDR2 is FQNEAQ (reference sequence). The record originates from a study of CD8+ T cells in alopecia areata. Extraction of RNA preceded its reverse transcription into cDNA, which served as the sequencing template. Sequenced by immunoSEQ multiplex PCR; TCRdb stores in-frame clones only, minus some. The sample lists about 120,000 clones, around 53% seen once, with 0.46% in the top ten.

The material sequenced was CD4+ T cells sorted from blood, taken at week 4, from a patient treated with tofacitinib. The rearrangement uses TRBV7-9 and TRBJ2-7; 7 bases line up with TRBD1. The TCR originated in a human donor with alopecia areata. The CDR3 nucleotides are TGTGCCAGCAGCCCCGGACAGGTCCAGTACTTC. Translation gives CASSPGQVQYF.